This passage covers 2 T cell receptor beta chains from one sample sequenced in a study of beta chain features in type 1 diabetes (dated by TCRdb to the late 2010s). Library prep was done by the immunoSEQ multiplex PCR assay. The High Capacity cDNA Reverse Transcription Kit was used to reverse transcribe all of the isolated RNA, meaning that expressed TCRB transcripts were what got sequenced. TCRdb took over this immuneACCESS table, retaining in-frame rearrangements with V and J assigned. Such tables are incomplete; in checked studies, under half of the missing clones stem from an unresolved V gene, and the remainder is unexplained. Recorded for this sample are hundreds of thousands of clones; around 15% of them occurred a single time. Of the sample, approximately 0.099% falls within the top ten clones. Sequencing was performed on naive CD4+ T cells from blood. The cell subset or site label, read with the paper, signifies: true naive CD4+ T cells. The receptor source for this set is a man younger than 35 in good health.

J is TRBJ2-3 and V is TRBV18, with 9 nucleotides matching TRBD1. J lost 2 bases, V lost 3 bases, and 3 bases had no gene match. CDR1 and CDR2 (germline): KGHSH, LQKENI. The CDR3 runs to 15 residues. The CDR3, as DNA: TGTGCCAGCTCACCGGGACAGGGAAACACAGATACGCAGTATTTT. Its translation is CASSPGQGNTDTQYF.

This clone was observed a handful of times. The V and J genes are TRBV5-1 and TRBJ2-1; D may be TRBD1 or TRBD2 (5 bases each). The CDR3 is 17 residues long. Trimming removed 0 bases at V and 0 bases at J, with 13 bases between. Germline V gene sequence: CDR1 SGHRS, CDR2 YFSETQ. The CDR3 region has the DNA TGCGCCAGCAGCTTGGCGCCGGGACCTCCCTCCTACAATGAGCAGTTCTTC. It translates to CASSLAPGPPSYNEQFF.